This entry lists 8 T cell receptor beta chains sequenced from one sample in a study of blood T cell repertoires in COVID-19. Using immunoSEQ multiplex PCR, the repertoire was profiled, and TCRdb retains in-frame clones only, with some absent. The sample includes roughly 100,000 clones, over 55% of them seen just once. Input material: peripheral blood. All receptors derive from a human donor with acute or convalescent COVID-19. The donor label of this sample is uncertain.

V usage is TRBV19 and J usage is TRBJ1-5, with 7 bases lining up with TRBD1. Germline-derived CDR1 and CDR2 are LNHDA and SQIVND (reference sequence). CDR3 length: 16 residues. V dropped 2 bases and J dropped 0; count of bases not matched to a gene: 4. CDR3 residues: CASSIRQGDSNQPQHF. DNA for the CDR3: TGTGCCAGTAGTATAAGACAGGGTGATAGCAATCAGCCCCAGCATTTT.

The rearrangement joins TRBV20-1 to TRBJ2-3, with D possibly TRBD2 on 5 matching bases. CDR1 and CDR2 (germline): DFQATT, SNEGSKA (reference sequence). CDR3 length: 14 residues. V lost 3 bases, J lost 5 bases, and 15 bases lay in between. The CDR3, as DNA: TGCAGTGCTAGTATTGGCGGGCCGGAAGATACGCAGTATTTT. Amino acid sequence: CSASIGGPEDTQYF.

The V gene is TRBV19, the J gene TRBJ2-5, with no clear D. V lost 3 bases, J lost 5 bases, and 4 bases lay in between. CDR3 size: 11 residues. Germline V gene sequence: CDR1 LNHDA, CDR2 SQIVND (reference sequence). The CDR3 here is CASSMRETQYF. The CDR3 region has the DNA TGTGCCAGTAGTATGCGGGAGACCCAGTACTTC.

CDR3 region: CASSLSSGREQFF. The CDR3 nucleotides read TGTGCCAGCAGTTTATCTAGCGGGCGTGAGCAGTTCTTC. The rearrangement uses TRBV27 and TRBJ2-1, with TRBD2 matching over 7 bases. The V gene end was trimmed by 0 bases and the J gene end by 9 bases; junction bases not matched to a gene: 2. The CDR3 spans 13 residues. Germline V CDR1 and CDR2: MNHEY, SMNVEV (reference sequence).

This clone was picked up one time. The gene calls are TRBV9 and TRBJ2-1, with 8 positions matching TRBD2. V lost 0 bases to trimming and J lost 2 bases; unmatched junction nucleotides: 4. CDR3 length: 16 amino acids. Germline V CDR1 and CDR2: SGDLS, YYNGEE. CDR3 protein: CASSVGGGPTYNEQFF. The CDR3 DNA is TGTGCCAGCAGCGTAGGCGGGGGGCCCACCTACAATGAGCAGTTCTTC.

The J gene is TRBJ1-2, the V gene TRBV27; the match to TRBD1 covers 7 bases. J gave up 3 bases and V 2 bases, and 6 bases lay outside the gene matches. The CDR3 consists of 15 residues. Germline CDR1 is MNHEY and CDR2 is SMNVEV (reference sequence). Here the CDR3 reads CASSLIQGHDYGYTF. The CDR3 DNA reads TGTGCCAGCAGTTTAATACAGGGGCATGACTATGGCTACACCTTC.

CDR3 DNA: TGTGCCAGCTCACCATCCCCTACGGCCTACAATGAGCAGTTCTTC. Protein: CASSPSPTAYNEQFF. The chain recombines TRBV18 with TRBJ2-1; no clear D. This CDR3 has 15 amino acids. The germline CDR1 and CDR2 sequences are KGHSH and LQKENI. The germline V and J ends were trimmed by 2 bases and 2 bases, with 10 bases remaining between them.

This clone has only one observation. V is TRBV6-5 and J is TRBJ1-2; D might be TRBD1 (5 bases). Germline V gene lookup returns CDR1 MNHEY and CDR2 SVGAGI. Trimming took 7 bases from V and 7 from J, leaving 16 bases between them. This CDR3 comprises 13 residues. The DNA of the CDR3 is TGTGCCAGCACCTGGGGCCAGGGAGGTGGCTACACCTTC. Protein sequence: CASTWGQGGGYTF.